This T cell receptor (beta chain) was recovered during a study of technical replicates of blood from several donors. Profiling relied on immunoSEQ multiplex PCR, and the TCRdb table lists in-frame clones only, not all of them. The sample has more than 65,000 clones, roughly 92% seen once. Sequenced: T cells isolated from PBMCs. This receptor was obtained from a human donor in good health.

The CDR3 region has the DNA TGCGCCAGCAGCCTAGAGGACAGAGTCAATCAGCCCCAGCATTTT. Protein sequence: CASSLEDRVNQPQHF. The chain has TRBV4-1 and TRBJ1-5; D is possibly TRBD1 (6 bases). V lost 4 bases, J lost 3 bases, and 13 bases lay in between. Germline CDR1 MGHRA, CDR2 YSYEKL. The CDR3 is 15 amino acids.